The following is a T cell receptor (beta chain) sequence with its context. Its matching antigen is unknown. The sample is drawn from a study of beta chain features in type 1 diabetes. Reverse transcribing all isolated RNA meant expressed TCRB transcripts were sequenced. TCRdb keeps only in-frame clones here, not all; method: immunoSEQ multiplex PCR. The sample lists fewer than 200,000 clones, around 13% occurring once. Study-wide results and caveats: A greater similarity of naive, central memory and Treg TCRB repertoires was seen among patients than among healthy donors. Fewer insertions but more deletions were seen at VDJ junctions in type 1 diabetes patients. It was not settled here whether HLA type affects TCRB rearrangement.

Purity exceeded 95% in all sorted populations. The ends lost 4 bases at V and 2 bases at J; junction bases unmatched: 15. Germline CDR1 and CDR2: LGHNA and YSLEER. CDR3 length: 19 amino acids. This chain connects TRBV4-3 to TRBJ2-3; TRBD2 matches 10 bases. The receptor was derived from a woman aged 18-30 years in good health. The source material was central memory CD4+ T cells from blood. CDR3 loop: CASSLEGWLAGATTDTQYF. In DNA form, the CDR3 reads TGCGCCAGCAGCCTAGAGGGGTGGCTAGCGGGAGCAACCACAGATACGCAGTATTTT.